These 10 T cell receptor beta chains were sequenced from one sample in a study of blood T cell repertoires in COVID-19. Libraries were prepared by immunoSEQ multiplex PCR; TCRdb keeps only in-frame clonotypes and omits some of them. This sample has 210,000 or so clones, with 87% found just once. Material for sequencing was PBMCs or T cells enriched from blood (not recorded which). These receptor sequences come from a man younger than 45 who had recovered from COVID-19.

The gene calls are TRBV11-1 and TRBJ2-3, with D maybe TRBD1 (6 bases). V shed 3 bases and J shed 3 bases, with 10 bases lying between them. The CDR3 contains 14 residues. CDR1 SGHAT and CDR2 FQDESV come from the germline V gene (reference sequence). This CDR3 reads CASSLGHETDTQYF. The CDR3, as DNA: TGTGCCAGCAGCTTGGGACATGAGACAGATACGCAGTATTTT.

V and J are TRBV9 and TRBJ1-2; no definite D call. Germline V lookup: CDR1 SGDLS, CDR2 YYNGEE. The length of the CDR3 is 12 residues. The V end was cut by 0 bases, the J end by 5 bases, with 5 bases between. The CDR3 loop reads CASSVDRYGYTF. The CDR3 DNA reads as TGTGCCAGCAGCGTAGACCGGTATGGCTACACCTTC.

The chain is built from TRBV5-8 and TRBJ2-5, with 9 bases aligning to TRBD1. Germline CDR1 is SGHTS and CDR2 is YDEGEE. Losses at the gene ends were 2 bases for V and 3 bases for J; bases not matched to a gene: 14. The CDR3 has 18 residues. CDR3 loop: CASSFYIGTGKQEETQYF. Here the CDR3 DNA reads TGTGCCAGCAGCTTTTATATAGGGACAGGGAAACAGGAAGAGACCCAGTACTTC. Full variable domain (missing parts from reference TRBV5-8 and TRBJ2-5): EAGVTQSPTHLIKTRGQQATLRCSPISGHTSVYWYQQALGLGLQFLLWYDEGEERNRGNFPPRFSGRQFPNYSSELNVNALELEDSALYLCASSFYIGTGKQEETQYFGPGTRLLVL.

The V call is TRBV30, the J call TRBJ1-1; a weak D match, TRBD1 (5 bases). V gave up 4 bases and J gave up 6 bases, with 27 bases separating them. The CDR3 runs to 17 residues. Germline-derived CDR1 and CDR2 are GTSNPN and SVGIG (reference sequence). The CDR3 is CAWKGRFGLGVTAEAFF. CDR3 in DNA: TGTGCCTGGAAGGGGAGGTTCGGGCTCGGGGTCACGGCTGAAGCTTTCTTT.

The CDR3 DNA reads TGTGCCAGCAGCCCCCTTTTTGTCGAGTACTATGGCTACACCTTC. It encodes CASSPLFVEYYGYTF. The gene calls are TRBV3-1 (or the pseudogene TRBV3-2) and TRBJ1-2, with D hard to call. V dropped 4 bases and J dropped 3 bases, with 15 bases sitting between them. The CDR3 is 15 amino acids. CDR1 is LGHDT and CDR2 is YNNKEL in the germline V gene (reference sequence).

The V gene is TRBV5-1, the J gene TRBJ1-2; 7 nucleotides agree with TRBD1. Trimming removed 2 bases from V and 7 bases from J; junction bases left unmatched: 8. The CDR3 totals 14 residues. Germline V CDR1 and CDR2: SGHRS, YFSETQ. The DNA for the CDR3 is TGCGCCAGCAGCTTCGGACAGGACCTATTTGGCTACACCTTC. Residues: CASSFGQDLFGYTF.

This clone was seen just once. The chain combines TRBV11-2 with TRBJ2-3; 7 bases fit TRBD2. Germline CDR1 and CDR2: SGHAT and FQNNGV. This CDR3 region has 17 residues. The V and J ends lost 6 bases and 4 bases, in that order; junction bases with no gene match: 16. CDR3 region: CASRTLKGGRRSDTQYF. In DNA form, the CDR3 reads TGTGCCAGCAGAACCCTCAAGGGAGGGCGGAGATCAGATACGCAGTATTTT.

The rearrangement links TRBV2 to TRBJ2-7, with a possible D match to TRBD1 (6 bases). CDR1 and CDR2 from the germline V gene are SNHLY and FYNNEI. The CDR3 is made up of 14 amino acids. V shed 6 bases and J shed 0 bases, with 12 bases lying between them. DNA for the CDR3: TGTGCCAGCAGCACACAGGGAAGCTCCTACGAGCAGTACTTC. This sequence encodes CASSTQGSSYEQYF.

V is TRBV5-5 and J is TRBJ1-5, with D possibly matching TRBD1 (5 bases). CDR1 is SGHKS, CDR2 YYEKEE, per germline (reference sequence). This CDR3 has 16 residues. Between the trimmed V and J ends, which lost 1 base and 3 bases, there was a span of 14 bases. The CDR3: CASSLSGLNLNQPQHF. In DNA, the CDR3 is TGTGCCAGCAGCTTGTCAGGGTTAAATCTCAATCAGCCCCAGCATTTT.

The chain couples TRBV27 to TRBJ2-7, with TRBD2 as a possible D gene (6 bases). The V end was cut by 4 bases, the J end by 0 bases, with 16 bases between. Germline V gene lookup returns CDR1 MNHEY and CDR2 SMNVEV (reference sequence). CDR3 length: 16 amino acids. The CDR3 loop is CASSSLWGRSSYEQYF. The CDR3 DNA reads TGTGCCAGCAGTTCTCTTTGGGGGAGGTCCTCCTACGAGCAGTACTTC.